Following are 14 T cell receptor beta chains from one sample sequenced in a study of shared clonotypes between healthy human individuals. Libraries were prepared by immunoSEQ multiplex PCR; TCRdb keeps only in-frame clonotypes and omits some of them. The profile shows about 380,000 clones, around 96% of them singletons. Sequencing was performed on memory CD8+ T cells sorted from blood. Subset meaning: CD45RO+ cells pooled with CCR7-negative TemRA cells. The receptors come from a man aged 25 to 45 in good health.

This clone has only a few counts. Additional DNA sequences in this sample encode the identical CDR3. The V call is TRBV5-1, the J call TRBJ2-3; D remains ambiguous. The CDR3 has 12 residues. V shed 2 bases and J shed 0 bases, with 1 base lying between them. Germline V gene data show CDR1 as SGHRS and CDR2 as YFSETQ. The CDR3 is CASSLSTDTQYF. CDR3 DNA sequence: TGCGCCAGCAGCTTAAGCACAGATACGCAGTATTTT.

V and J are TRBV27 and TRBJ1-1; D is unclear. The CDR3 covers 14 residues. In germline, CDR1 is MNHEY, CDR2 SMNVEV (reference sequence). Trimming removed 4 bases from V and 0 bases from J, with 9 bases in between. The CDR3 sequence is CASSSPSLNTEAFF. The CDR3 DNA is TGTGCCAGCAGTTCACCCAGCTTGAACACTGAAGCTTTCTTT.

The rearrangement links TRBV30 to TRBJ2-1, with D hard to call. Looked up from germline, CDR1 is GTSNPN and CDR2 is SVGIG (reference sequence). V was cut by 2 bases and J by 7 bases, with 12 bases left in between. The CDR3 loop spans 13 amino acids. CDR3 in amino acids: CAWSPWGVNEQFF. The CDR3 nucleotides are TGTGCCTGGAGTCCCTGGGGTGTGAATGAGCAGTTCTTC.

Regarding this clone: Since no conserved phenylalanine or tryptophan closes the CDR3, a read error is the likely cause. The chain employs TRBV28 and TRBJ2-3, with D unresolved. Trimming left V 7 bases short and J 6 bases short, with 20 bases between. The CDR3 spans 15 residues. Germline V CDR1 and CDR2: MDHEN, SYDVKM. Written as DNA, the CDR3 is TGTGCCAGCACCTCCCAGAGGCCCCTTGGTGATACGCAGTATCTT. Its translation is CASTSQRPLGDTQYL.

On this clone itself: Different DNA sequences within this sample yield the same CDR3. V usage is TRBV7-9 and J usage is TRBJ2-1; D remains unclear. The CDR3 totals 12 residues. Germline CDR1 SEHNR, CDR2 FQNEAQ (reference sequence). V was pared by 4 bases and J by 2 bases, with 3 bases between. CDR3 nucleotide sequence: TGTGCCAGCAGCTCAACCTACAATGAGCAGTTCTTC. It encodes CASSSTYNEQFF. Drawing the rest from reference TRBV7-9 and TRBJ2-1, the complete variable domain is DTGVSQNPRHKITKRGQNVTFRCDPISEHNRLYWYRQTLGQGPEFLTYFQNEAQLEKSRLLSDRFSAERPKGSFSTLEIQRTEQGDSAMYLCASSSTYNEQFFGPGTRLTVL.

The rearrangement uses TRBV30 and TRBJ1-2, with D perhaps matching TRBD1 (5 bases). CDR1 is GTSNPN and CDR2 is SVGIG in the germline V gene (reference sequence). V was cut by 0 bases and J by 6 bases, with 11 bases left in between. The CDR3 is 13 residues long. For the CDR3, the DNA is TGTGCCTGGAGTGTAGGGGCCCGGAATGGCTACACCTTC. Residues: CAWSVGARNGYTF.

The rearrangement uses TRBV5-4 and TRBJ1-1, with D perhaps matching TRBD1 (6 bases). The germline V gene encodes CDR1 SGHNT and CDR2 YYREEE (reference sequence). This CDR3 has 16 amino acids. Trimming removed 5 bases from V and 2 bases from J, with 19 bases in between. CDR3 amino acids: CASSHTTGKPNTEAFF. DNA for the CDR3: TGTGCCAGCAGTCACACGACAGGAAAACCCAACACTGAAGCTTTCTTT.

V gene TRBV27 combines with J gene TRBJ2-3; D unclear. Germline lookup yields CDR1 MNHEY and CDR2 SMNVEV (reference sequence). The CDR3 runs to 15 residues. V was shortened by 2 bases and J by 2 bases, with 11 bases between the two germline ends. CDR3 sequence reads: CASSLKASHTDTQYF. In DNA form, the CDR3 reads TGTGCCAGCAGTTTAAAAGCGTCACACACAGATACGCAGTATTTT.

CDR3 sequence (DNA): TGTGCCAGCAGCCCTTTTTCCTACAATGAGCAGTTCTTC. Amino acids: CASSPFSYNEQFF. The rearrangement links TRBV28 to TRBJ2-1; D is ambiguous. CDR1 and CDR2 (germline): MDHEN, SYDVKM. With 6 bases removed from V and 1 base from J, the gap between germline ends came to 7 bases. This CDR3 is built from 13 residues.

The V call is TRBV15, the J call TRBJ2-1; D tentatively fits TRBD1 or TRBD2 (5 bases each). Germline V CDR1 and CDR2: LNHNV, YYDKDF (reference sequence). The CDR3 extends over 16 amino acids. The V end lost 0 bases, the J end lost 8 bases, and 17 bases lay between the germline ends. The CDR3 spells CATSRDMWGRVDEQFF. CDR3 bases: TGTGCCACCAGCAGAGATATGTGGGGGAGAGTCGATGAGCAGTTCTTC.

The chain joins TRBV2 to TRBJ2-5; D possibly corresponds to TRBD2 (6 bases). The germline V gene encodes CDR1 SNHLY and CDR2 FYNNEI. Trimming took off 2 bases at V and 4 bases at J, with 14 bases between the two ends. CDR3 length: 15 amino acids. The CDR3 DNA is TGTGCCAGCAGTGAAAGGCGGGATCTTACAGAGACCCAGTACTTC. Protein sequence: CASSERRDLTETQYF.

V gene TRBV9 combines with J gene TRBJ2-3; D is uncertain. Per germline, CDR1 SGDLS and CDR2 YYNGEE. The length of the CDR3 is 14 residues. The V end was cut by 3 bases, the J end by 3 bases, with 11 bases between. In DNA, the CDR3 is TGTGCCAGCAGCGAGGTGCTTCGTACAGATACGCAGTATTTT. It translates to CASSEVLRTDTQYF.

The CDR3 DNA reads as TGTGCCAGTAGCGACCGCCCGGGGACCCAAGAGACCCAGTACTTC. Its translation: CASSDRPGTQETQYF. The gene calls are TRBV19 and TRBJ2-5, with D tentatively TRBD1 or TRBD2 (5 bases each). The CDR3 length is 15 residues. Germline V gene lookup returns CDR1 LNHDA and CDR2 SQIVND (reference sequence). The V end lost 6 bases, the J end lost 1 base, and 15 bases lay between the germline ends.

The genes are TRBV7-3 and TRBJ2-6; the D is unclear. V was pared by 5 bases and J by 2 bases, with 4 bases between. Looked up from germline, CDR1 is SGHTA and CDR2 is FQGTGA. The CDR3 length is 13 residues. CDR3 loop: CASSPPGANVLTF. The CDR3 DNA reads TGTGCCAGCAGCCCTCCTGGGGCCAACGTCCTGACTTTC.